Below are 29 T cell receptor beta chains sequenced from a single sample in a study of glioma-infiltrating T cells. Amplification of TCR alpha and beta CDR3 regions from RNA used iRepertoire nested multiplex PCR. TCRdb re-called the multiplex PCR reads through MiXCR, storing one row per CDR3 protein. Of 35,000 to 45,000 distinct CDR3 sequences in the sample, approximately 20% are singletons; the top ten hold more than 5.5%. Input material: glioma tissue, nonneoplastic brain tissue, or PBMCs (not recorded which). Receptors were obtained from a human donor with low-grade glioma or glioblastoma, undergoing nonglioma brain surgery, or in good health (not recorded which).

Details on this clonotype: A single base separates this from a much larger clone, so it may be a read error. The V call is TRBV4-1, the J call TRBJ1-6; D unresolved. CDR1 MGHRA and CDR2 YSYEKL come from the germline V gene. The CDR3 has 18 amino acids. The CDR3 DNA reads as TGCGCCAGCAGCCAAGATGTCGTCGAGAGCTCCCATAATTCACCCCTCCACTTT. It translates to CASSQDVVESSHNSPLHF.

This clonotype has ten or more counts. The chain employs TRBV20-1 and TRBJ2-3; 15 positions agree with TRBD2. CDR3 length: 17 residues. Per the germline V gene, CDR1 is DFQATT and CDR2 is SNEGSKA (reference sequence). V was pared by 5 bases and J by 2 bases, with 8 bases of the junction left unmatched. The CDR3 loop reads CSAPGTSGRKDTDTQYF. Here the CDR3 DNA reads TGCAGTGCTCCCGGGACTAGCGGGAGGAAAGACACAGATACGCAGTATTTT.

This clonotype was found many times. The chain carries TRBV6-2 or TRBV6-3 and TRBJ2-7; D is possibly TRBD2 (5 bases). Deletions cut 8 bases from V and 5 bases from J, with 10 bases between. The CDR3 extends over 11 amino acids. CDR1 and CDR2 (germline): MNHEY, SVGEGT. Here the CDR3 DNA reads TGTGCCAGCGAGGGCGGGCACGAGCAGTACTTC. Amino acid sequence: CASEGGHEQYF.

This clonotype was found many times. The CDR3 protein is CASGRTGLRNTEAFF. The CDR3 DNA reads TGTGCCAGCGGACGAACCGGTCTGCGAAACACTGAAGCTTTCTTT. The V and J genes are TRBV11-2 and TRBJ1-1; D is undetermined. V gave up 8 bases and J gave up 2 bases, with 18 bases separating them. The CDR3 length is 15 residues. Germline V gives CDR1 SGHAT, CDR2 FQNNGV.

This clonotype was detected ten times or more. In DNA, the CDR3 is TGCGCCAGCAGCCAAGATGAGGGGCGCGGCTATGGCTACACCTTC. Translated: CASSQDEGRGYGYTF. The V gene is TRBV4-1, the J gene TRBJ1-2; possibly TRBD1 for D (5 bases). Germline V gives CDR1 MGHRA, CDR2 YSYEKL. The germline V and J ends were trimmed by 0 bases and 4 bases, with 12 bases remaining between them. The CDR3 extends over 15 amino acids.

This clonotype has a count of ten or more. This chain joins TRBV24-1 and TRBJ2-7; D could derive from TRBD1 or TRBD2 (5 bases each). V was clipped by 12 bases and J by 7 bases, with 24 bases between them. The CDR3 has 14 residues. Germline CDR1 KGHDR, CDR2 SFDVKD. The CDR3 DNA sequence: TGTGCCGGTACACCGCCCGGGACGGCCTTAGAGCAGTACTTC. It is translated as CAGTPPGTALEQYF.

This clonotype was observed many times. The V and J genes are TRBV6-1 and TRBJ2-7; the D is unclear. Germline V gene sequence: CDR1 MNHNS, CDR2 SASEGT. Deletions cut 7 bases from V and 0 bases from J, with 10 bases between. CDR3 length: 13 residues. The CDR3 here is CASKRAGSYEQYF. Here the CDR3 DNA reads TGTGCCAGCAAAAGAGCAGGCTCCTACGAGCAGTACTTC.

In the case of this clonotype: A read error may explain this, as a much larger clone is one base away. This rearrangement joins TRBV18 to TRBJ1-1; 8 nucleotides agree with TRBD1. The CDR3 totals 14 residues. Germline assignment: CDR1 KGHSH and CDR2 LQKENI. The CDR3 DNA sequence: TGTGCCATCTCACCCGGGACAGGGAACACTGAAGCTTTCTTT. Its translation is CAISPGTGNTEAFF.

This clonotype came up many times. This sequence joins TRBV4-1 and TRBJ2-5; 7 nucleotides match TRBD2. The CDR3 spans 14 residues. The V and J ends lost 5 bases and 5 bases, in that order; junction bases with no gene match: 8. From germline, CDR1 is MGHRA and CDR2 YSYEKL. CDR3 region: CASSKREGLETQYF. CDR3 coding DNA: TGCGCCAGCAGCAAAAGGGAGGGACTCGAGACCCAGTACTTC.

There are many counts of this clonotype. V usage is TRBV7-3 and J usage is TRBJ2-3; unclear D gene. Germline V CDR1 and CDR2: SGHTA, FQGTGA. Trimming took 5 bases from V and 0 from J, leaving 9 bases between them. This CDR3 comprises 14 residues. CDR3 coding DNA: TGTGCCAGCAGCCCGAGTGGGAGCACAGATACGCAGTATTTT. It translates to CASSPSGSTDTQYF.

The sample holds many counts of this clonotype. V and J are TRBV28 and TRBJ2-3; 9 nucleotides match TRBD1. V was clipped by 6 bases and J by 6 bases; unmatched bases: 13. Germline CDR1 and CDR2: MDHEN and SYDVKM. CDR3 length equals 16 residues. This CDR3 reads CASRGGGQGSKDTQYF. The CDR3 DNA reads TGTGCCAGCAGGGGGGGGGGACAGGGAAGTAAGGATACGCAGTATTTT.

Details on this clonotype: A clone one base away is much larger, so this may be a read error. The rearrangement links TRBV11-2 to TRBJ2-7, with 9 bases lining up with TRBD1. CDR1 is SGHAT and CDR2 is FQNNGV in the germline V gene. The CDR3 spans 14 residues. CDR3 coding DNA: TGTACCAGCAGCCCCGGGGACAGGGTCTACGAGCAGTACGTC. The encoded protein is CTSSPGDRVYEQYV.

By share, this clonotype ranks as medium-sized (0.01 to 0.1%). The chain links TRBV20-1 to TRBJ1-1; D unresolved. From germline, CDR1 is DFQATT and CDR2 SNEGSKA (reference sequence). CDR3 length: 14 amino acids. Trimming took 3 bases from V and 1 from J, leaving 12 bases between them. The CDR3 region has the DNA TGCAGTGCTAGGTTGCTAGGGAGGAACACTGAAGCTTTCTTT. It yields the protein CSARLLGRNTEAFF.

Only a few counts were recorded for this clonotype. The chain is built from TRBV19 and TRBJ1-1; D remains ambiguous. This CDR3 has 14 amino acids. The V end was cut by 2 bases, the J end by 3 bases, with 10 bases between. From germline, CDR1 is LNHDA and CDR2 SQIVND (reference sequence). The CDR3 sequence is CASSINYLDTEAFF. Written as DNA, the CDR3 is TGTGCCAGTAGTATAAATTATTTGGACACTGAAGCTTTCTTT.

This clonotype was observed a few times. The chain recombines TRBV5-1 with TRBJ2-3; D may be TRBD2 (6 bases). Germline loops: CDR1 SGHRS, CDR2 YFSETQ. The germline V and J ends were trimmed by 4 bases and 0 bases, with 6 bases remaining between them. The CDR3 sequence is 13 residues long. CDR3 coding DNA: TGCGCCAGCAGCGGGGGGAGCACAGATACGCAGTATTTT. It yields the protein CASSGGSTDTQYF.

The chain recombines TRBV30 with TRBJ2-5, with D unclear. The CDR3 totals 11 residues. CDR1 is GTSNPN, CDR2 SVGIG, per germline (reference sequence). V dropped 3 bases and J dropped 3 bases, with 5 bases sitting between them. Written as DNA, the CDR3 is TGTGCCTGGAGCGAGAAAGAGACCCAGTACTTC. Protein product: CAWSEKETQYF.

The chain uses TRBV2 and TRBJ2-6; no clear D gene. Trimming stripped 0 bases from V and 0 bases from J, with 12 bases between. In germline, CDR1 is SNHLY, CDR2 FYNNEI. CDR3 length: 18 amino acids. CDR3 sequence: CASSEADLIGSGANVLTF. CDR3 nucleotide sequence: TGTGCCAGCAGTGAAGCCGACCTAATTGGCTCTGGGGCCAACGTCCTGACTTTC.

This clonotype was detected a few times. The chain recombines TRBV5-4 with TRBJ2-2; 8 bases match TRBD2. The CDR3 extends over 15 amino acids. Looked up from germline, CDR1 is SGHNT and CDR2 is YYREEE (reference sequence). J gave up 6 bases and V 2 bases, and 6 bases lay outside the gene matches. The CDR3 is CASSFTGGPSGELFF. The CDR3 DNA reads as TGTGCCAGCAGCTTTACGGGGGGGCCCTCCGGGGAGCTGTTTTTT.

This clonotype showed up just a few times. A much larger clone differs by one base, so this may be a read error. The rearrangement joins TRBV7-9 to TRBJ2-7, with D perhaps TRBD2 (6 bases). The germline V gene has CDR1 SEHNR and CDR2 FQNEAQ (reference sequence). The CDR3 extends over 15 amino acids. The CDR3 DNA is TGTGCCGGCAGCCCTGCAGTGGGGGGAATATACGAGCAGTACTTC. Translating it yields CAGSPAVGGIYEQYF.

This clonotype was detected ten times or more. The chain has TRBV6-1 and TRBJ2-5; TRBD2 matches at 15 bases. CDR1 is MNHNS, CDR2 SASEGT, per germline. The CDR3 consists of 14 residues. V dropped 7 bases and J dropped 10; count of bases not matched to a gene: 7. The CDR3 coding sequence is TGTGCCAGCAAGGGGACTAGCGGGGGGAATAACCAGTACTTC. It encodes CASKGTSGGNNQYF.

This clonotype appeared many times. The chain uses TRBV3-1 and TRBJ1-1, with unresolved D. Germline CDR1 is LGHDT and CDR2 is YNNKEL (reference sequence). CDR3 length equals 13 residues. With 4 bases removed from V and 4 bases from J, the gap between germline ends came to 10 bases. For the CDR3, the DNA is TGTGCCAGCAGCCGACGCAGTGCCACTGAAGCTTTCTTT. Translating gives CASSRRSATEAFF.

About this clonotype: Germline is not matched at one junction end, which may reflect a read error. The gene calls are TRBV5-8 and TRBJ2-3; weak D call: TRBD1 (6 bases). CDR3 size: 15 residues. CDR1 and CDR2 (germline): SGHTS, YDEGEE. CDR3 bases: TGTGCCAGCAGCTTGACAGGGTTTCGCACAGGTACGCAGTATTTT. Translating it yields CASSLTGFRTGTQYF.

This chain's CDR3 is CASRSGWQSETQYF. Here the CDR3 DNA reads TGTGCCAGCAGGAGTGGCTGGCAGTCGGAGACCCAGTACTTC. The V gene is TRBV28, the J gene TRBJ2-5; D not certain. The ends were cut back, 6 bases at V and 5 bases at J, with 16 bases in the middle. This CDR3 has 14 amino acids. Germline V gene lookup returns CDR1 MDHEN and CDR2 SYDVKM.

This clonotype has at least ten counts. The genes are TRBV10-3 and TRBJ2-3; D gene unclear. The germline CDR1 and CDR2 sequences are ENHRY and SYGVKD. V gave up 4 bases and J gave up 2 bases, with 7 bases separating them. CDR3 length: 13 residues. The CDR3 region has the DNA TGTGCCATCAGTGCGGACGTCACAGATACGCAGTATTTT. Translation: CAISADVTDTQYF.

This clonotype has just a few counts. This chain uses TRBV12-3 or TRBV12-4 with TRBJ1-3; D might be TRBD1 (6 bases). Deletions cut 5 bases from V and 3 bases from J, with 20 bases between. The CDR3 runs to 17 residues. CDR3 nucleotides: TGTGCCAGCAGTAAACAGGGCCGGGGAAGTGGTGGAAACACCATATATTTT. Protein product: CASSKQGRGSGGNTIYF.

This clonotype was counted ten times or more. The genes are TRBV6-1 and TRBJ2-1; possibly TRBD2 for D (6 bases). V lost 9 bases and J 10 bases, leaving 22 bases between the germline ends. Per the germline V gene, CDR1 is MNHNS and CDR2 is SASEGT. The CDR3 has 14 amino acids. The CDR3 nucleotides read TGTGCCAGTAGTAGCGGCGTACTCGAGAAGGAGCAGTTCTTC. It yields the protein CASSSGVLEKEQFF.

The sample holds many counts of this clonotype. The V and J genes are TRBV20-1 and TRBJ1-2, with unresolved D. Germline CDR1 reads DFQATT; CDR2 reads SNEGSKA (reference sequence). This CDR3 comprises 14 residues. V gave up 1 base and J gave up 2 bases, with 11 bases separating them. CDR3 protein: CSARAASQNYGYTF. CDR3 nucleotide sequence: TGCAGTGCTAGAGCGGCCAGCCAAAACTATGGCTACACCTTC.

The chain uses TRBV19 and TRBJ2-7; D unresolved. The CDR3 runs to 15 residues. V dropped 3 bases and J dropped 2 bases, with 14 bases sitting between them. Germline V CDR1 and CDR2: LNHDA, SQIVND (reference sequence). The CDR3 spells CASSIYLPEPYEQYV. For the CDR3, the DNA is TGTGCCAGTAGTATTTATCTTCCAGAGCCCTACGAGCAGTACGTC.

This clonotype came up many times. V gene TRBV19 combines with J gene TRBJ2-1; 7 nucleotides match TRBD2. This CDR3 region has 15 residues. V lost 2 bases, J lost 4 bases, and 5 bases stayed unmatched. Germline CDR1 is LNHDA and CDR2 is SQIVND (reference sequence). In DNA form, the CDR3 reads TGTGCCAGTAGTATAACAAGCGGGGTTTACAATGAGCAGTTCTTC. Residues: CASSITSGVYNEQFF.